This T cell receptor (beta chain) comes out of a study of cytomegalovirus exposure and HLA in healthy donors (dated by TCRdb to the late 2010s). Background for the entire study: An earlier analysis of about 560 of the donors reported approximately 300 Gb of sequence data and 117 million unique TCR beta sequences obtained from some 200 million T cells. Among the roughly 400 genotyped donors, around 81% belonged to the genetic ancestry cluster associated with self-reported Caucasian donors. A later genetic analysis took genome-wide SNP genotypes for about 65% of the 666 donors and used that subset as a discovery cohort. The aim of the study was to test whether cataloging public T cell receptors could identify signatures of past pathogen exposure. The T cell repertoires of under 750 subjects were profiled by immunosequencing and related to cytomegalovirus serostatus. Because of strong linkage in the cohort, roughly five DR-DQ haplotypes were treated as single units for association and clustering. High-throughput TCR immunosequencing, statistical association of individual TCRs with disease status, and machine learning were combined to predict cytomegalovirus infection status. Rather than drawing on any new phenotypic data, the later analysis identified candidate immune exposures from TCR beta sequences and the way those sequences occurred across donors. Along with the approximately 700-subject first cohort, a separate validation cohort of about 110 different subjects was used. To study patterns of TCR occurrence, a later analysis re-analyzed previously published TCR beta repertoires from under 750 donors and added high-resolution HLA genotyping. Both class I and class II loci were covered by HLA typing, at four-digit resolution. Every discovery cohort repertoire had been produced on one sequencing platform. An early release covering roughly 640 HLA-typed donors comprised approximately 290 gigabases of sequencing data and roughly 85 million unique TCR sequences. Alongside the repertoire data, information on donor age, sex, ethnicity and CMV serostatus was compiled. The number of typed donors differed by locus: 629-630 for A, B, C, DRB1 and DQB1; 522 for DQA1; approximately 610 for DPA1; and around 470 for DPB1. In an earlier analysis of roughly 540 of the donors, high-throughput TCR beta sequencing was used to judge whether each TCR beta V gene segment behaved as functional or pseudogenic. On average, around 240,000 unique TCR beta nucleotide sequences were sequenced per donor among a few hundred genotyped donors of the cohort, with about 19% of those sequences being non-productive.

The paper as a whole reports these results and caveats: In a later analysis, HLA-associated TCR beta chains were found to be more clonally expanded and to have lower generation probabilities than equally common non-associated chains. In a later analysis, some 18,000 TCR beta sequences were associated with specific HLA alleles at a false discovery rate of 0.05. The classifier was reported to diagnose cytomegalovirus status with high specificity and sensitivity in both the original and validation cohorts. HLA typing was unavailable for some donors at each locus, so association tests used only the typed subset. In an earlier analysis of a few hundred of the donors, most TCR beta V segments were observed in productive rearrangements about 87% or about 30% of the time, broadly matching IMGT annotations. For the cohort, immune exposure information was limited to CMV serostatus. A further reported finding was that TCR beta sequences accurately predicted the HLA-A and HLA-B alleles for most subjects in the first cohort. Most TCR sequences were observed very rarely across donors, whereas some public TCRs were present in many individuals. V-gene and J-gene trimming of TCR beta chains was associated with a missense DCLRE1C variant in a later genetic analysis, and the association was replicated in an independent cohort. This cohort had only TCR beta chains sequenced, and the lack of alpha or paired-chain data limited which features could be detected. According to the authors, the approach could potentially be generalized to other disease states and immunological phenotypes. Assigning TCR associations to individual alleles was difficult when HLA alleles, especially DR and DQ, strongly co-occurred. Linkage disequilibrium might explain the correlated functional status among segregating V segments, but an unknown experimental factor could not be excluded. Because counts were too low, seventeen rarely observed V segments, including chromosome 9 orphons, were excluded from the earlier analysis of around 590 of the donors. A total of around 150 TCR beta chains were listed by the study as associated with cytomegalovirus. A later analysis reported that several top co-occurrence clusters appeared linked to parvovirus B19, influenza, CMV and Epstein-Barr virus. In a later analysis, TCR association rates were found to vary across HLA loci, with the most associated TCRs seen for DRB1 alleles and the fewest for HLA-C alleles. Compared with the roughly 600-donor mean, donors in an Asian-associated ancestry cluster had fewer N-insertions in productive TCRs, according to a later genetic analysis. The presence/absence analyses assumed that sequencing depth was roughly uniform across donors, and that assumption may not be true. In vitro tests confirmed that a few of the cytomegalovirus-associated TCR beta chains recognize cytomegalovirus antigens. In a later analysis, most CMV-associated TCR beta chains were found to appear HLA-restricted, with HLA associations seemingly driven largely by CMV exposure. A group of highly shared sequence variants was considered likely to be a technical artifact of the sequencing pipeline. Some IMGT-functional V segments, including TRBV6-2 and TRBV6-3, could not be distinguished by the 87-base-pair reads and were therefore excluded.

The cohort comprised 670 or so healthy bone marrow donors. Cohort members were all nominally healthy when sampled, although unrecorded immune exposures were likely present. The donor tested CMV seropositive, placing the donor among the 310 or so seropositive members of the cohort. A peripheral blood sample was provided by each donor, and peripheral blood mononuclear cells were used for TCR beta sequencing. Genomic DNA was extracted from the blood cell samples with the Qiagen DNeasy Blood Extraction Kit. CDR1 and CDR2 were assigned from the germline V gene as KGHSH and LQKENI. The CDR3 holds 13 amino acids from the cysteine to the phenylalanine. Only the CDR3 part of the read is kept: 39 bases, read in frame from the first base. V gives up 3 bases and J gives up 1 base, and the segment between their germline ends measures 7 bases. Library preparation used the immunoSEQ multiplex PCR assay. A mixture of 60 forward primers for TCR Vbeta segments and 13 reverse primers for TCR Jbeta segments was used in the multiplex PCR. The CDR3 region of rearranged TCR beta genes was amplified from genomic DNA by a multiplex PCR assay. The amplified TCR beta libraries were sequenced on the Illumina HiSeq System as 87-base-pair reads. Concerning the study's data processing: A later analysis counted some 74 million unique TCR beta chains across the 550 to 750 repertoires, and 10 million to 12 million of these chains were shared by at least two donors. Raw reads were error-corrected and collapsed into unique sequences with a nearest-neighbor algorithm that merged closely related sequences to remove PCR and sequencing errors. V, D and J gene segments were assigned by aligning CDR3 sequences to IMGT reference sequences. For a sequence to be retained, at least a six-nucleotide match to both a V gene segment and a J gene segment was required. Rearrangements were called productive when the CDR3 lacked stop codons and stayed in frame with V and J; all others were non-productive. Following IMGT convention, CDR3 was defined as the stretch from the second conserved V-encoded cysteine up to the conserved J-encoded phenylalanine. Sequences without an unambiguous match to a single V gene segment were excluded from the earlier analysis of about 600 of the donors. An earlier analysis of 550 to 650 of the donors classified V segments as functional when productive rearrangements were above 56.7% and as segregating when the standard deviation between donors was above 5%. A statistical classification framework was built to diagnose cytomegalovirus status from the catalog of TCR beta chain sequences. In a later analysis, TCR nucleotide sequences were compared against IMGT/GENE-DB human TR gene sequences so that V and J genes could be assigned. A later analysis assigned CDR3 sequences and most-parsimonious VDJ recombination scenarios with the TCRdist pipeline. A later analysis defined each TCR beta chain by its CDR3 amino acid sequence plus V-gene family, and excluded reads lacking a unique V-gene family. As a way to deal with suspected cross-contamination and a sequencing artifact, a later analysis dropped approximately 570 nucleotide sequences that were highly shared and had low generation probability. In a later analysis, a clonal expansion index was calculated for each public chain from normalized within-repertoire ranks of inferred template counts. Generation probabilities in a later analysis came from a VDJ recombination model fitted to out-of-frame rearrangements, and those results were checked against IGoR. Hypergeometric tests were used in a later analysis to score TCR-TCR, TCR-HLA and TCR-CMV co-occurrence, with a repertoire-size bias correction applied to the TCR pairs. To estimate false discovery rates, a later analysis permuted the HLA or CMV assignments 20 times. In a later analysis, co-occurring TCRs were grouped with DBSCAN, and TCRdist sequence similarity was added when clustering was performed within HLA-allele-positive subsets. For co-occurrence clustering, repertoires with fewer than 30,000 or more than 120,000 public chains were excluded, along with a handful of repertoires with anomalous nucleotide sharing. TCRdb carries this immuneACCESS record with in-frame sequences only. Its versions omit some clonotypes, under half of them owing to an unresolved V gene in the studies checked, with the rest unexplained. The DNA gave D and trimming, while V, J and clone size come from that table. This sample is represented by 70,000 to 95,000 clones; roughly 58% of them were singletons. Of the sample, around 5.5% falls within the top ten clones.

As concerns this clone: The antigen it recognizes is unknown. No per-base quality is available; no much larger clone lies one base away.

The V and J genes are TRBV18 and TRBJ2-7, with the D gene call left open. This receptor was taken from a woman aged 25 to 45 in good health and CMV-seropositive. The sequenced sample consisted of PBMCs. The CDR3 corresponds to CASSPGRSYEQYF. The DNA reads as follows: TGTGCCAGCTCACCTGGCAGGTCCTACGAGCAGTACTTC.